A single sample is the source of the 30 T cell receptor beta chains below, sequenced in a study of breast tumors, draining lymph nodes, adjacent tissues. From the multiplex PCR reads, TCRdb called clonotypes with MiXCR, one entry per CDR3 protein. This table holds 180,000 or so distinct CDR3 sequences, 33% found once. The lymph nodes were axillary draining lymph nodes from breast cancer patients. Sequencing was done on a sample of axillary lymph node tissue. The receptor source for this set is a female donor with breast cancer. Some clones in this sample may be carry-over from other donors' samples.

The table lists this clonotype with a few counts. As DNA, the CDR3 is TGTGCCAGCAGGTCGTCCGGACTCTCCTACGAGCAGTACTTC. The encoded protein is CASRSSGLSYEQYF. The chain has TRBV28 and TRBJ2-7, with D possibly matching TRBD2 (5 bases). Germline CDR1 MDHEN, CDR2 SYDVKM. The CDR3 loop spans 14 amino acids. Trimming pared 6 bases from V and 0 bases from J, leaving 12 bases between. The variable domain in full, with the rest retrieved from reference TRBV28 and TRBJ2-7, is DVKVTQSSRYLVKRTGEKVFLECVQDMDHENMFWYRQDPGLGLRLIYFSYDVKMKEKGDIPEGYSVSREKKERFSLILESASTNQTSMYLCASRSSGLSYEQYFGPGTRLTVT.

In its sample, this clonotype was seen many times. The chain carries TRBV7-2 and TRBJ1-1; D is undetermined. CDR3 length: 11 amino acids. V lost 5 bases to trimming and J lost 1 base, with 2 bases between them. In germline, CDR1 is SGHTA, CDR2 FQGNSA. The DNA of the CDR3 is TGTGCCAGCAGCCAGAACACTGAAGCTTTCTTT. Residues: CASSQNTEAFF.

Of note for this clonotype: One end of the junction fails to match germline, which may point to a read error. The chain combines TRBV5-1 with TRBJ2-6; D may correspond to TRBD1 or TRBD2 (5 bases each). Looked up from germline, CDR1 is SGHRS and CDR2 is YFSETQ. The CDR3 loop spans 12 amino acids. The CDR3 is CASSRGAYVLTF. The CDR3 DNA is TGCGCCAGCAGTAGAGGGGCCTACGTCCTGACTTTC. Full variable domain (remainder filled in from reference TRBV5-1 and TRBJ2-6): KAGVTQTPRYLIKTRGQQVTLSCSPISGHRSVSWYQQTPGQGLQFLFEYFSETQRNKGNFPGRFSGRQFSNSRSEMNVSTLELGDSALYLCASSRGAYVLTFGAGSRLTVL.

The rearrangement uses TRBV9 and TRBJ1-2; 8 nucleotides agree with TRBD1. Germline CDR1 SGDLS, CDR2 YYNGEE. J gave up 8 bases and V 5 bases, and 11 bases lay outside the gene matches. The CDR3 totals 14 residues. The CDR3 spells CASSLSQGARGYTF. The CDR3 bases are TGTGCCAGCAGTTTATCGCAGGGGGCGCGGGGCTACACCTTC. Supplemented by reference TRBV9 and TRBJ1-2, the full variable domain reads DSGVTQTPKHLITATGQRVTLRCSPRSGDLSVYWYQQSLDQGLQFLIQYYNGEERAKGNILERFSAQQFPDLHSELNLSSLELGDSALYFCASSLSQGARGYTFGSGTRLTVV.

Comment on this clonotype: A much larger clone lies one base from this, so it may be a read error. The chain has TRBV6-2 or TRBV6-3 and TRBJ2-7; D is ambiguous. The CDR3 has 15 amino acids. Trimming removed 5 bases from V and 0 bases from J, with 14 bases in between. CDR1 MNHEY and CDR2 SVGEGT come from the germline V gene. CDR3 sequence reads: CASSAPVRGSYEQYF. CDR3 nucleotide sequence: TGTGCCAGCAGTGCGCCCGTGAGAGGCTCCTACGAGCAGTACTTC.

Remarks on this clonotype: Likely a read error: the CDR3 ends without its conserved phenylalanine or tryptophan. The limits of the CDR3 on the DNA are not certain, so only TCRdb's listed CDR3 is given. The rearrangement uses TRBV10-2 and TRBJ2-7; TRBD1, the table's D call, was not compared with the DNA. Germline CDR1 is WSHSY and CDR2 is SAAADI. Ends included, the CDR3 has 13 residues. The chain's CDR3 is CASSTGEGYEEYL.

In this sample, this clonotype turned up many times. The rearrangement joins TRBV29-1 to TRBJ2-4, with D uncertain. Per germline, CDR1 SQVTM and CDR2 ANQGSEA. Trimming took 4 bases from V and 2 from J, leaving 3 bases between them. This CDR3 comprises 11 residues. The CDR3 loop reads CSVGSKNIQYF. In DNA, the CDR3 is TGCAGCGTTGGGTCCAAAAACATTCAGTACTTC.

This clonotype is labeled medium-sized. The chain carries TRBV15 and TRBJ2-5, with D possibly matching TRBD2 (6 bases). Germline V gives CDR1 LNHNV, CDR2 YYDKDF (reference sequence). V was cut by 7 bases and J by 1 base, with 10 bases left in between. CDR3 length: 13 residues. This CDR3 reads CATTGGTQETQYF. Here the CDR3 DNA reads TGTGCCACCACAGGCGGGACCCAAGAGACCCAGTACTTC.

On this clonotype itself: The junction and the germline gene differ at one end; a read error may be behind it. The chain is built from TRBV6-1 and TRBJ2-5; perhaps TRBD1 as D (5 bases). The CDR3 spans 13 residues. CDR1 and CDR2 (germline): MNHNS, SASEGT. The CDR3 DNA is TGTGCCAGCATCAGGGTGGCACGAGAGACCCAGTGCTTC. Its protein is CASIRVARETQCF.

V is TRBV14 and J is TRBJ1-2, with D perhaps matching TRBD1 (5 bases). The CDR3 is 14 amino acids. CDR1 and CDR2 from the germline V gene are SGHDN and FVKESK. The CDR3 nucleotides are TGTCCCATTCCCAAAGTGGAGGGGTGGAGGGGCTACACCTTC. Its protein is CPIPKVEGWRGYTF.

This clonotype was seen ten or more times. V usage is TRBV11-3 and J usage is TRBJ2-3; tentative D call: TRBD1 (5 bases). Trimming pared 5 bases from V and 4 bases from J, leaving 10 bases between. The length of the CDR3 is 13 residues. Germline V gene data show CDR1 as SGHNT and CDR2 as YENEEA. The CDR3 nucleotides read TGTGCCAGCAGCCGTTTCAGGGCAGATACGCAGTATTTT. This encodes CASSRFRADTQYF.

The chain employs TRBV6-1 and TRBJ1-4; the match to TRBD1 covers 11 bases. V lost 3 bases and J lost 0; bases outside the gene matches: 3. In germline, CDR1 is MNHNS, CDR2 SASEGT. This CDR3 has 17 amino acids. CDR3 sequence: CASSDRGQGATNEKLFF. The CDR3 nucleotides are TGTGCCAGCAGTGACCGGGGACAGGGGGCAACTAATGAAAAACTGTTTTTT.

Worth noting for this clonotype: The junction departs from the called germline gene at one end, perhaps through a read error. The chain is built from TRBV7-3 and TRBJ2-5; 8 bases line up with TRBD2. The germline V gene encodes CDR1 SGHTA and CDR2 FQGTGA. CDR3 size: 13 residues. CDR3 sequence reads: CASSYGGAATIDF. The CDR3 DNA reads as TGTGCCAGCAGTTACGGGGGGGCAGCGACGATTGACTTC.

This clonotype was seen repeatedly, ten times or more. V gene TRBV6-2 or TRBV6-3 combines with J gene TRBJ2-7; D is ambiguous. Germline V gene data show CDR1 as MNHEY and CDR2 as SVGEGT. V shed 6 bases and J shed 1 base, with 10 bases lying between them. The CDR3 sequence is 13 residues long. CDR3 amino acids: CASSLLGSYEQYF. CDR3 nucleotide sequence: TGTGCCAGCAGCCTACTTGGGTCCTACGAGCAGTACTTC.

The rearrangement uses TRBV20-1 and TRBJ1-6; D is unresolved. The CDR3 loop spans 17 amino acids. Germline assignment: CDR1 DFQATT and CDR2 SNEGSKA (reference sequence). V lost 0 bases and J lost 1, with 13 bases in between. CDR3 sequence (DNA): TGCAGTGCTAGAGATCCTGAGTTAGGGTCCTATAATTCACCCCTCCACTTT. Amino acids: CSARDPELGSYNSPLHF.

As to this clonotype: A read error may be the cause here, since a much bigger clone is one base away. No conserved phenylalanine or tryptophan is present at the end of the CDR3, so a read error is the likely explanation. The chain uses TRBV7-2 and TRBJ2-5, with TRBD2 matching over 7 bases. V was clipped by 4 bases and J by 3 bases; unmatched bases: 5. Germline V gives CDR1 SGHTA, CDR2 FQGNSA. The CDR3 consists of 14 residues. CDR3 sequence (DNA): TGTGCCAGCAGCTCGAGGACTAGTAAAGAGACCCAGTACCTC. It is translated as CASSSRTSKETQYL.

This clonotype was recorded at least ten times. The genes are TRBV28 and TRBJ1-4; D might be TRBD1 (6 bases). Per the germline V gene, CDR1 is MDHEN and CDR2 is SYDVKM. V gave up 6 bases and J gave up 2 bases, with 19 bases separating them. The CDR3 has 17 residues. As DNA, the CDR3 is TGTGCCAGCAGCCCTGGGACAACACTTCAGACTAATGAAAAACTGTTTTTT. It encodes CASSPGTTLQTNEKLFF.

This clonotype appeared many times. This may be a read error, as it is one base from a much larger clone. The chain recombines TRBV7-8 with TRBJ1-3; D not certain. Germline lookup yields CDR1 SGHVS and CDR2 FQNEAQ. This CDR3 region has 13 residues. This CDR3 reads CASSRTSGHTIYF. CDR3 sequence (DNA): TGTGCCAGCAGCCGGACGTCTGGACACACCATATATTTT.

This clonotype was counted at least ten times. The gene calls are TRBV27 and TRBJ1-4, with 8 bases identical to TRBD1. The CDR3 is 15 amino acids. Germline V CDR1 and CDR2: MNHEY, SMNVEV (reference sequence). After removal of 6 bases from V and 8 bases from J, the junction contained 11 bases not matched to a gene. CDR3 sequence: CASSRSRQGREKLFF. CDR3 nucleotide sequence: TGTGCCAGCAGCCGGAGCAGACAGGGGCGCGAAAAACTGTTTTTT.

This clonotype occurred many times. The rearrangement uses TRBV20-1 and TRBJ2-7; 16 bases agree with TRBD2. Trimming at V came to 0 bases and at J to 3 bases, leaving 8 bases not matched to a gene. The CDR3 is made up of 18 amino acids. CDR1 DFQATT and CDR2 SNEGSKA come from the germline V gene (reference sequence). CDR3 in amino acids: CSAREGTSGGALYYEQYF. Here the CDR3 DNA reads TGCAGTGCTAGAGAAGGGACTAGCGGGGGGGCCCTGTACTACGAGCAGTACTTC.

For this clonotype: The junction departs from germline at one end; a sequencing error may be responsible. The genes are TRBV25-1 and TRBJ2-5; D may be TRBD1 or TRBD2 (6 bases each). The CDR3 has 14 residues. Per the germline V gene, CDR1 is MGHDK and CDR2 is SYGVNS. Here the CDR3 DNA reads TGTGCCGGCAGTGGGGGGCGACTCCAAGAGACCCAGTACTTC. Protein product: CAGSGGRLQETQYF.

This clonotype showed up many times. This sequence joins TRBV19 and TRBJ1-6; no reliable D call. CDR1 is LNHDA and CDR2 is SQIVND in the germline V gene (reference sequence). V shed 5 bases and J shed 0 bases, with 8 bases lying between them. The CDR3 totals 15 residues. The DNA for the CDR3 is TGTGCCAGTAGTGCACAAAGCTCCTATAATTCACCCCTCCACTTT. Translation gives CASSAQSSYNSPLHF.

At least ten counts were recorded for this clonotype. The chain has TRBV7-9 and TRBJ2-3, with unresolved D. Trimming pared 5 bases from V and 0 bases from J, leaving 15 bases between. CDR3 size: 16 residues. Germline V gene sequence: CDR1 SEHNR, CDR2 FQNEAQ (reference sequence). CDR3: CASSPPRSASTDTQYF. As DNA, the CDR3 is TGTGCCAGCAGCCCCCCCCGAAGCGCTAGCACAGATACGCAGTATTTT.

This clonotype was recorded at least ten times. The CDR3 sequence: CASTDSNGNQPQHF. CDR3 bases: TGTGCCAGCACCGACAGTAACGGCAATCAGCCCCAGCATTTT. This rearrangement joins TRBV6-6 to TRBJ1-5; TRBD1 might be the D (5 bases). V was cut by 7 bases and J by 2 bases, with 12 bases left in between. The CDR3 sequence is 14 residues long. The germline V gene encodes CDR1 MNHNY and CDR2 SVGAGI (reference sequence).

This chain links TRBV15 with TRBJ2-7; TRBD1 matches at 11 bases. Germline CDR1 and CDR2: LNHNV and YYDKDF (reference sequence). The CDR3 is made up of 13 amino acids. Trimming at V came to 9 bases and at J to 5 bases, leaving 6 bases not matched to a gene. The CDR3 nucleotides read TGTGCCACGAAACCGGGACAGGGGGACGAGCAGTACTTC. The encoded protein is CATKPGQGDEQYF.

J is TRBJ2-1 and V is TRBV24-1; a possible D gene is TRBD2 (6 bases). The CDR3 extends over 17 amino acids. CDR1 is KGHDR and CDR2 is SFDVKD in the germline V gene. The V gene lost 6 bases and the J gene lost 1 base, with 18 bases spanning the gap. This CDR3 is CATSRGLAERSYNEQFF. In DNA form, the CDR3 reads TGTGCCACCAGTAGGGGATTAGCGGAGCGTTCCTACAATGAGCAGTTCTTC.

This clonotype was observed many times. This chain connects TRBV30 to TRBJ2-7, with 8 nucleotides matching TRBD2. This CDR3 has 14 amino acids. Germline loops: CDR1 GTSNPN, CDR2 SVGIG (reference sequence). For the CDR3, the DNA is TGTGCTTCGAGAAGCGGGAGTGGATCCTACGAGCAGTACTTC. As protein: CASRSGSGSYEQYF.

This rearrangement joins TRBV18 to TRBJ2-3, with TRBD1 identical over 9 bases. The ends lost 6 bases at V and 5 bases at J; junction bases unmatched: 18. Germline-derived CDR1 and CDR2 are KGHSH and LQKENI. The CDR3 extends over 18 amino acids. CDR3 amino acids: CASSSTSDRGKDGDTQYF. The CDR3, as DNA: TGTGCCAGCTCCTCCACCTCAGACAGGGGGAAAGATGGAGATACGCAGTATTTT.

This clonotype rates as medium-sized (0.01 to 0.1%). The gene calls are TRBV15 and TRBJ2-5; 8 bases match TRBD2. The V gene's germline CDR1 is LNHNV and CDR2 YYDKDF (reference sequence). J lost 2 bases, V lost 5 bases, and 10 bases had no gene match. This CDR3 has 16 amino acids. The CDR3 loop reads CATSAYQASGQETQYF. The CDR3, as DNA: TGTGCCACCAGCGCCTACCAGGCTAGCGGGCAAGAGACCCAGTACTTC.

This clonotype occurred many times. The rearrangement links TRBV4-3 to TRBJ2-2; 9 bases line up with TRBD2. The germline V gene encodes CDR1 LGHNA and CDR2 YSLEER. Trimming removed 0 bases from V and 4 bases from J; junction bases left unmatched: 15. The CDR3 runs to 20 residues. For the CDR3, the DNA is TGCGCCAGCAGCCAAGATCTGATTGTGGCGGGAGGGCCGGGCACCGGGGAGCTGTTTTTT. Amino acids: CASSQDLIVAGGPGTGELFF.